A selection of T cell receptor beta chains follows, all from one sample in a study of tumor-infiltrating lymphocytes in primary liver carcinoma. Each CDR3 protein gets one entry after TCRdb re-called the multiplex PCR reads with MiXCR. The top ten clones hold roughly 13% of a sample with tens of thousands of distinct CDR3 sequences, 71% of them seen once. Sequencing input: liver tumor tissue from sampling region 4. These receptors originate from a woman aged 55 to 70 with primary liver carcinoma and hepatitis B virus infection. The CDR3 runs from the conserved cysteine through the conserved F or W. D genes are given only for firm matches. Not all rows give a size; the values are once, few, many and, for expanded clones, a class.

NA	TRBV28	TRBJ1-6	NA	TGTGCCAGCAGTTTGGGGTCGAGGTTTGGAGGAAATTTACCCCTCCACTTT	CASSLGSRFGGNLPLHF
NA	TRBV11-2	TRBJ1-6	NA	TGTACCAGCGGCTTAGATCCTAATTCATCCCTCCACTTT	CTSGLDPNSSLHF
NA	TRBV28	TRBJ2-6	NA	TGTGCCAGCAGTGCCCGGGGGTCTGGGGCCAACGTCCTGACTTTC	CASSARGSGANVLTF
NA	TRBV11-1	TRBJ2-2	NA	TGTGCCAGCAGACCGAGCCTTGACACCCGGGTGTTGTTTTTT	CASRPSLDTRVLFF
TRBD1	TRBV10-2	TRBJ1-4	NA	TGCGCCAGCGGTGTTCTGGACAGGAACGCTAATGAAAAACTGTTTTTT	CASGVLDRNANEKLFF
TRBD1	TRBV11-1	TRBJ2-6	few	TGTGTCAGCAGCCCCCCGACAGGGGGCTCTGGGGCCAACGTCCTGACTTTC	CVSSPPTGGSGANVLTF
NA	TRBV2	TRBJ2-1	NA	TGTGCCAGCAGTGAGTCTTTAACTACTCGTTTC	CASSESLTTRF
TRBD2	TRBV11-2	TRBJ2-7	once	TGTGACAGCAGCGTCATTTCCCGACCAGCGGGAGGGCAGAAACCCTACGAGCAGTACTTC	CDSSVISRPAGGQKPYEQYF
TRBD2	TRBV29-1	TRBJ2-1	NA	TGCAGCATCGTAGGGACTAGCGGGTGTTACAATGAGCAGTTCTTC	CSIVGTSGCYNEQFF
NA	TRBV4-1	TRBJ1-1	NA	TGCGCCAGCATCCAAGACCCACGGAGAGCCTTGATCACTGAAGCTTTCTTT	CASIQDPRRALITEAFF
NA	TRBV12-3/TRBV12-4	TRBJ2-5	many	TGTGCCAGCAGCCCCGGGACAAACGACAAGACCCAGTACTTC	CASSPGTNDKTQYF
NA	TRBV11-2	TRBJ1-4	NA	TGTGCCAGCAGCCCCACCCGACAGGCTGCAACTAGTGAAAAACTGTTTTTT	CASSPTRQAATSEKLFF
NA	TRBV6-5	TRBJ1-1	many	TGTGCCAGCAGTTACTCGTATGGGGGACTCACTGAAGCTTTCTTT	CASSYSYGGLTEAFF
NA	TRBV11-2	TRBJ2-7	NA	TGTGCCAACAGCCCCCCTTCAGGGGCTAACAAGCAGTACTTC	CANSPPSGANKQYF
NA	TRBV6-1	TRBJ2-7	NA	TGTACCAGCAGTGAAGACCCGGGGAGGACCGAGCAGTACTTC	CTSSEDPGRTEQYF
TRBD1	TRBV6-5	TRBJ1-1	NA	TGTGCCAGCGTAGCAGTTACTCACCGGATAGGGGGCGCTTGGGTCACTGAAGTTTTCTTT	CASVAVTHRIGGAWVTEVFF
NA	TRBV29-1	TRBJ2-4	many	TGCGGCGTTGAAAAGGACGGGAAAAACATTCAGTACTTC	CGVEKDGKNIQYF
NA	TRBV29-1	TRBJ2-7	NA	TGCAGCGTTGCTGGACACAACTCCTACGAGCAATACTTC	CSVAGHNSYEQYF
NA	TRBV6-1	TRBJ2-1	NA	TGTGCCAGTAGTGGGGACCTCCACAATGGGCAGTTCTTC	CASSGDLHNGQFF
NA	TRBV10-2	TRBJ2-2	NA	TGCTCCAGCAGTGACCGTACCACCGGGGAGCTGTTCTTT	CSSSDRTTGELFF
NA	TRBV11-2	TRBJ2-3	medium-sized	TGTGCCAGCAGCTTAGACAGGGAGATCGATACGCAGTATTTT	CASSLDREIDTQYF
TRBD1	TRBV10-3	TRBJ2-1	NA	TGTGCCAGTCCCTACCCCCGGGACAGGGTCAACAATGAGCAGTTCTTC	CASPYPRDRVNNEQFF
NA	TRBV6-1	TRBJ2-7	NA	TGTGCCAGCAGTGCCACAGCGGAGACCTCCTACGAGCAATACTTC	CASSATAETSYEQYF
NA	TRBV12-3/TRBV12-4	TRBJ2-5	NA	TGTGCCTGCATCCGACGGGGCCAAGAGACCCAGTACTTC	CACIRRGQETQYF
NA	TRBV5-4	TRBJ2-1	many	TGTGCCAGCAGCTTGGGGGGCGGGTGGTCCTACAATGAGCAGTTCTTC	CASSLGGGWSYNEQFF
NA	TRBV6-5	TRBJ2-7	NA	TGTGCCAGTAGTTACTCGATCGTCGGCTTCCACGAGCAGTACTTC	CASSYSIVGFHEQYF
NA	TRBV7-9	TRBJ1-6	many	TGTGCCAGCAGCGGGACGAGCTCCTATAATTCACCCCTCCACTTT	CASSGTSSYNSPLHF
TRBD1	TRBV6-5	TRBJ1-5	many	TGTGCCAGCAGGCAGGGACAGGGGGGTGTTTGGCCCCAGCATTTT	CASRQGQGGVWPQHF
NA	TRBV11-2	TRBJ2-1	NA	TGTGTCTGCAGCTTAGATCAACAGGATATAGTCTACAATGAGCAGTTCTTC	CVCSLDQQDIVYNEQFF
NA	TRBV11-2	TRBJ2-5	NA	TGTGCCAGCGGAAGTCTAGCAGGAGGGCCAGGGGAGACTCAGTACTTC	CASGSLAGGPGETQYF
NA	TRBV2	TRBJ2-3	NA	TGTGCCAGCAGTGTCCCGTTTACAGATACGCAGTATTTT	CASSVPFTDTQYF
NA	TRBV19	TRBJ1-1	NA	TGTACCAGTAGTACACGGGGGACTGAAGCTTTCTTT	CTSSTRGTEAFF
TRBD1	TRBV30	TRBJ1-2	NA	TGTGCCTGGAAACCCGGACAGTACAGGGGCGATGACTACACCTTC	CAWKPGQYRGDDYTF
NA	TRBV11-2	TRBJ2-7	medium-sized	TGTGCCAGCAGCTTAGATTTGGCCGGGGTCCACGAGCAGTACTTC	CASSLDLAGVHEQYF
TRBD1	TRBV7-9	TRBJ2-7	NA	TGTGCCAGCAGCACCCGGGACAGGAAGGAGCAGCACTTC	CASSTRDRKEQHF
NA	TRBV11-1	TRBJ2-2	once	TGTGCCAGCAGGGGAAGAATGGGATCCGTGAACACCGGGGAACTGTTTTTT	CASRGRMGSVNTGELFF
NA	TRBV6-1	TRBJ2-5	medium-sized	TGTGCCAGCAGTGACCCGACTAGGGTTTACCAAGAGACCCAGTACTTC	CASSDPTRVYQETQYF
NA	TRBV4-1	TRBJ1-1	NA	TGCGCCAGCTGCGCAGGGAACACTGAACCTTTCTTT	CASCAGNTEPFF
NA	TRBV6-5	TRBJ2-2	many	TGTGCCAGCAATAAAATTCCGGACAGCACCGGGGAGCTGTTTTTT	CASNKIPDSTGELFF
NA	TRBV30	TRBJ2-5	many	TGTGCCTCCCAGGACAGAAAAGAGACCCAGTACTTC	CASQDRKETQYF
TRBD2	TRBV11-2	TRBJ2-1	NA	TGTGCCAGCAGCTGGAGACTAGCGGGAGGGTCGGGGGATGAGTGGTTCTTC	CASSWRLAGGSGDEWFF
NA	TRBV4-2	TRBJ2-1	many	TGTGCCAGCAGCCAGGCCCCGACAGTAGCGGCCCGGTCTTCCTACAATGAGCAGTTCTTC	CASSQAPTVAARSSYNEQFF
NA	TRBV11-2	TRBJ2-3	once	TGTGTCAGCAGCCCACGGAGGGGGGGCTTAGATTCGCAGTATTTT	CVSSPRRGGLDSQYF
TRBD1	TRBV11-1	TRBJ2-1	many	TGTGCCAGCAGCTATCATCCGGGACAGACCTACAATGAGCAGTTCTTC	CASSYHPGQTYNEQFF
NA	TRBV6-6	TRBJ2-7	NA	TGTGCCAGCAGTTACAGGGGGGGGGGGTACGAGCAGTACTTC	CASSYRGGGYEQYF
NA	TRBV6-1	TRBJ1-5	NA	TGTGCCAACAGTGAACGTGAACATTTTAGCAATCAGCCCCAGCATTTT	CANSEREHFSNQPQHF
NA	TRBV11-3	TRBJ2-1	NA	TGTGTCAACAGCTCCCGGGGGACGCGGACCATGGGCAATGAGCAGTTCTTC	CVNSSRGTRTMGNEQFF
NA	TRBV4-1	TRBJ1-5	NA	TGCACCAGCAGCCATGGGAGAGCTCAGCCCCAGCATTTT	CTSSHGRAQPQHF
NA	TRBV6-2/TRBV6-3	TRBJ1-5	NA	TGTGCCAGCAGTTACGTCGCAGAAAATCAGCCCCAGCATTTT	CASSYVAENQPQHF
NA	TRBV2	TRBJ2-7	NA	TGTGCCAGCAAGGGAACTAGTGTCGACGAGCGGTACTTC	CASKGTSVDERYF
TRBD1	TRBV6-2/TRBV6-3	TRBJ2-7	NA	TGTGTCAGCACCCCAGGACAGGGGGCCTCCCTCTACTACGAGCAGTACTTC	CVSTPGQGASLYYEQYF
NA	TRBV6-1	TRBJ1-1	NA	TGTGCCAGCGGCCGGACGGTTCCCGACACTGAAGCGTCCTTT	CASGRTVPDTEASF
NA	TRBV6-5	TRBJ1-1	NA	TGTGCCAGCAGTTACTCGTGGTGCGGTCCTGGAGCTTTCTTT	CASSYSWCGPGAFF
NA	TRBV6-5	TRBJ2-5	once	TGTGCCAGCAGTTACTCTCGTGACTTCGGGGAGGCCCAGTACTTC	CASSYSRDFGEAQYF
NA	TRBV6-2/TRBV6-3	TRBJ2-1	medium-sized	TGTGCCAGCAGACCCGACGGGGGTTTCAATGAGCAGTTCTTC	CASRPDGGFNEQFF
TRBD1	TRBV28	TRBJ2-2	NA	TGTACCAGCAGTTACCGGGACAGGCTCTCCGGGGAGCTGTTTTTT	CTSSYRDRLSGELFF
NA	TRBV14	TRBJ2-1	NA	TGTGCCAGCAGCCAAGCTAGAGTGCAGTTCTTC	CASSQARVQFF
NA	TRBV12-3/TRBV12-4	TRBJ2-1	NA	TGTGCCAGCGCTAGACTTGGAGGGGGCCACAATGAGCAGTTCTTC	CASARLGGGHNEQFF